These T cell receptor beta chains were read from a single sample in a study of CD8+ T cells in alopecia areata. The method was immunoSEQ multiplex PCR; TCRdb's version includes in-frame clones alone and lacks a portion of them. The sample includes about 140,000 clones, 51% of them seen just once. This specimen consisted of CD4+ T cells sorted from blood, obtained at week 0. These receptors were taken from a human donor with alopecia areata. Each CDR3 is given with its conserved first and last residue. D genes are given only for firm matches. Clone size appears in some rows only: once, few, many, or a class for an expanded clone.

d_gene	v_gene	j_gene	abundance	CDR3nt	CDR3aa
-	TRBV9	TRBJ2-4	-	TGTGCCAGCAGAGCTCCAATTACGGGGTTAGCCAAAAACATTCAGTACTTC	CASRAPITGLAKNIQYF
-	TRBV30	TRBJ1-3	-	TGTGCCTGGAGTCCGGGGGACGGAAACACCATATATTTT	CAWSPGDGNTIYF
-	TRBV27	TRBJ1-1	-	TGTGCCAGCAGGGCGACAGGTAGGACTGAAGCTTTCTTT	CASRATGRTEAFF
TRBD1	TRBV29-1	TRBJ2-7	few	TGCAGCGTCCAGGGGGCCTCCTACGAGCAGTACTTC	CSVQGASYEQYF
-	TRBV25-1	TRBJ1-2	-	TGTGCCAGCAGTTCTCAGCTAGGGGGCTACACCTTC	CASSSQLGGYTF
TRBD1	TRBV9	TRBJ2-6	few	TGTGCCAGCAGCCGGGGACAGGGCACCTCTGGGGCCAACGTCCTGACTTTC	CASSRGQGTSGANVLTF
-	TRBV6-5	TRBJ2-2	-	TGTGCCAGCATGAGAGCCCCGAACACCGGGGAGCTGTTTTTT	CASMRAPNTGELFF
-	TRBV5-1	TRBJ2-6	-	TGCGCCAGCAGCTTGGGTCCCCCCTCTGGGGCCAACGTCCTGACTTTC	CASSLGPPSGANVLTF
-	TRBV27	TRBJ2-2	-	TGTGCCAGCTGTGGACCGAACACCGGGGAGCTGTTTTTT	CASCGPNTGELFF
-	TRBV2	TRBJ2-2	-	TGTGCCAGCATTCCTGACAGTAAGACCGGGGAGCTGTTTTTT	CASIPDSKTGELFF
-	TRBV7-2	TRBJ2-4	-	TGTGCCAGCAGCGCCCCAGGGAGTCTCAGGGACATTCAGTACTTC	CASSAPGSLRDIQYF
-	TRBV2	TRBJ2-4	many	TGTGCCAGCAGTGAACGCGGTCGCGGAGACATTCAGTACTTC	CASSERGRGDIQYF
-	TRBV10-3	TRBJ2-5	once	TGTGCCATCAGAGAACAGGGTAGTGAAGAGACCCAGTACTTC	CAIREQGSEETQYF
-	TRBV27	TRBJ2-5	few	TGTGCCAGCAGTTCACGACGACTAGTGGGGAGTGAGACCCAGTACTTC	CASSSRRLVGSETQYF
TRBD2	TRBV6-1	TRBJ2-5	few	TGTGCCAGCACCGCCACTAGCGGGAGAGAGACCCAGTACTTC	CASTATSGRETQYF
-	TRBV18	TRBJ2-2	-	TGTGCCAGCTCACCACTTACAGCGAAGACGACCGGGGAGCTGTTTTTT	CASSPLTAKTTGELFF
-	TRBV28	TRBJ1-1	-	TGTGCCAGCAGTCTACGGGGGACTGAAGCTTTCTTT	CASSLRGTEAFF
-	TRBV6-5	TRBJ1-1	-	TGTGCCAGCAGCCGCACGGGTGAAAGGAACACTGAAGCTTTCTTT	CASSRTGERNTEAFF
TRBD1	TRBV2	TRBJ2-3	few	TGTGCCAGCAGTCCCCCGGGACAGGGTGGAGATACGCAGTATTTT	CASSPPGQGGDTQYF
TRBD2	TRBV2	TRBJ2-5	few	TGTGCCAGCAGTCTCGGACTAGCGGGAGTAGCGCGAGAGACCCAGTACTTC	CASSLGLAGVARETQYF
-	TRBV29-1	TRBJ1-4	-	TGCAGCGTTTCCCGGGACGGCGATGAAAAACTGTTTTTT	CSVSRDGDEKLFF
-	TRBV19	TRBJ1-2	-	TGTGCCACCCGGACGGGACACCGCTATGGCTACACCTTC	CATRTGHRYGYTF
-	TRBV5-1	TRBJ2-5	few	TGCGCCACCAGGTCGGACAACCACCGGGAGACCCAGTACTTC	CATRSDNHRETQYF
-	TRBV27	TRBJ1-5	once	TGTGCCAACCTACGAAGTGAGCCCCAGCATTTT	CANLRSEPQHF
TRBD2	TRBV30	TRBJ2-5	few	TGTGCCTGGAGCCCCGTTCGTAGCGGGAGTCGGCAGACCCAGTACTTC	CAWSPVRSGSRQTQYF
-	TRBV6-5	TRBJ1-1	-	TGTGCCAGCAGTATCAGTTGGGGGGCTGAAGCTTTCTTT	CASSISWGAEAFF